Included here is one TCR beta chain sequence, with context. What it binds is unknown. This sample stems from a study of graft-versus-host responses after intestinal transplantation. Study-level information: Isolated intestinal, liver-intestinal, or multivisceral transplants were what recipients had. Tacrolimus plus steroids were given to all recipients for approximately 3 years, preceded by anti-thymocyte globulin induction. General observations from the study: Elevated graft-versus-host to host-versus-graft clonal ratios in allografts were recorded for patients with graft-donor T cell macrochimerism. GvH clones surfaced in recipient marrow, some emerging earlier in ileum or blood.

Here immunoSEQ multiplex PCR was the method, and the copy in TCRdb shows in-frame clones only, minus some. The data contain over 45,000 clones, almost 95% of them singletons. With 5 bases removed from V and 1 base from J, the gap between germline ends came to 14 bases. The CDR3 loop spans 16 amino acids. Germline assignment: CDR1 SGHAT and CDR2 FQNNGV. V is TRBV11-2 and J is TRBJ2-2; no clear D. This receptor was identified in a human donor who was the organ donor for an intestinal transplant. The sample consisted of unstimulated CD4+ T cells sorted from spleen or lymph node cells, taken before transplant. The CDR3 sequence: CASSVRVWGNTGELFF. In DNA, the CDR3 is TGTGCCAGCAGCGTAAGGGTCTGGGGGAACACCGGGGAGCTGTTTTTT.